The source of this TCR beta chain is a study of blood T cell repertoires in COVID-19. Study-level background: Sources were T cells, B-cell-depleted T cells, or PBMCs; the material itself was cDNA or gDNA.

Produced via immunoSEQ multiplex PCR; TCRdb's table is partial and in-frame only. The sample lists about 170,000 clones; 70% to 90% were seen once. This CDR3 has 14 residues. V lost 4 bases and J lost 4; bases outside the gene matches: 8. Per the germline V gene, CDR1 is SQVTM and CDR2 is ANQGSEA. Seattle-derived patients entered the study during active infection and were followed longitudinally. This chain joins TRBV29-1 and TRBJ1-1; TRBD1 matches at 8 bases. The receptor comes from a woman aged 80 or older with COVID-19, enrolled during active disease. The material sequenced was peripheral blood. CDR3 sequence reads: CSVGSLQGVTEAFF. Here the CDR3 DNA reads TGCAGCGTTGGTTCCCTACAGGGGGTCACTGAAGCTTTCTTT.